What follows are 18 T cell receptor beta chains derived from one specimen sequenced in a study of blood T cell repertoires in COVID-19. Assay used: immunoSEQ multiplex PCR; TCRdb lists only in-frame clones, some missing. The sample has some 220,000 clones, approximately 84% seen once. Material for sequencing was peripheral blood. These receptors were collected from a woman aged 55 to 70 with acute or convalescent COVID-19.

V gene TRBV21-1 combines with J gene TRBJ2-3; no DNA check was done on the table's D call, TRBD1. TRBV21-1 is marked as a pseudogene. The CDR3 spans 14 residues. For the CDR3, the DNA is TGTGCCAGCAGTCTGGGGACAGCCACAGATACGCAGTATTTT. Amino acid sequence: CASSLGTATDTQYF.

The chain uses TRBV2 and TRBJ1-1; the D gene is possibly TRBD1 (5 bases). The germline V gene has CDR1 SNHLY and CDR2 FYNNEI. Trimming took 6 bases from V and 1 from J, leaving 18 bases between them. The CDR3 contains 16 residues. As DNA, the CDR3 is TGTGCCAGCAGCGTGCAGGGAATCGGCACGAACACTGAAGCTTTCTTT. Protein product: CASSVQGIGTNTEAFF.

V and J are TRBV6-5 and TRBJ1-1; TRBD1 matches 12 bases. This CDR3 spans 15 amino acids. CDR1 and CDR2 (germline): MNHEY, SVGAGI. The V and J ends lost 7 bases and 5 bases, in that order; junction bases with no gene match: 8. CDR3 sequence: CASTPGTGGRTEAFF. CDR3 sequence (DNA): TGTGCCAGCACCCCAGGGACAGGGGGCCGGACTGAAGCTTTCTTT.

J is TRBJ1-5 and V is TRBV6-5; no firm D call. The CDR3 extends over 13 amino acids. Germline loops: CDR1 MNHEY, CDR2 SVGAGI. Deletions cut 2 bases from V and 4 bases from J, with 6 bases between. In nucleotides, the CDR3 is TGTGCCAGCAGTTACGAGAGGAATCAGCCCCAGCATTTT. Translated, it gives CASSYERNQPQHF.

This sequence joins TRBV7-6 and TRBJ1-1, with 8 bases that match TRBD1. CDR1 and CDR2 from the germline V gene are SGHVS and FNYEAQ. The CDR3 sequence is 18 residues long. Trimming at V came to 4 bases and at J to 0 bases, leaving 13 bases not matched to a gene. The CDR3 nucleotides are TGTGCCAGCAGCTCTGGACAGGGCCAAACCTTGATGAACACTGAAGCTTTCTTT. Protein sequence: CASSSGQGQTLMNTEAFF.

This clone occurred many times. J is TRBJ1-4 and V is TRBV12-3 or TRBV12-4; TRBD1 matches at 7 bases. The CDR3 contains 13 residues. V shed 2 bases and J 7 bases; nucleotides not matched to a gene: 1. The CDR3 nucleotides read TGTGCCAGCAGTTTATACAGGGGTGAAAAACTGTTTTTT. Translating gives CASSLYRGEKLFF.

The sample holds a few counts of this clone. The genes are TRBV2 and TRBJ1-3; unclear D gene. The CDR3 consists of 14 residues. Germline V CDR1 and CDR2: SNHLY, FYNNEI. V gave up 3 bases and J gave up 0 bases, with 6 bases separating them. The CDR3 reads CASSEVASGNTIYF. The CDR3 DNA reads TGTGCCAGCAGTGAGGTAGCCTCTGGAAACACCATATATTTT.

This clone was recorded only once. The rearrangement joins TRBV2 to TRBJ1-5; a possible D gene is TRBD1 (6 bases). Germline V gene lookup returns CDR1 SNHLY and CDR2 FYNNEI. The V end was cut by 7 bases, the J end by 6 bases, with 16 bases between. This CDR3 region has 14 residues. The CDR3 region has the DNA TGTGCCAGCACCAGGGGTGGGGGGGGTCAGCCCCAGCATTTT. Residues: CASTRGGGGQPQHF.

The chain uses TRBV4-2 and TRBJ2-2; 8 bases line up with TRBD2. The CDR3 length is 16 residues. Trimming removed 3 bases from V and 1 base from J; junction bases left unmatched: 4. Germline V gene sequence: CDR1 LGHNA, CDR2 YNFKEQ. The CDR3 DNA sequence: TGTGCCAGCAGCCAGCTCAGCGGGGGGAACACCGGGGAGCTGTTTTTT. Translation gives CASSQLSGGNTGELFF.

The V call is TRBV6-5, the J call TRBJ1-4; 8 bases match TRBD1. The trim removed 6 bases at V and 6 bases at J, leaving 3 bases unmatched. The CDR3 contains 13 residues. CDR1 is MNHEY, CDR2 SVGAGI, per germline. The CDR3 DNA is TGTGCCAGCAGAGACAGGGGTTATGAAAAACTGTTTTTT. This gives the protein CASRDRGYEKLFF.

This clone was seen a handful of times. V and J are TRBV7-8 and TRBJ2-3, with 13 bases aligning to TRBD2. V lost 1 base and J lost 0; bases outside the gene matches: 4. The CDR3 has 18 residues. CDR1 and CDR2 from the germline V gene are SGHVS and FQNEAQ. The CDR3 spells CASSLGGTSGASTDTQYF. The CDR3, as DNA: TGTGCCAGCAGCTTAGGAGGGACTAGCGGGGCTAGCACAGATACGCAGTATTTT. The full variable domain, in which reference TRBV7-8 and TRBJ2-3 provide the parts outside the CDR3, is GAGVSQSPRYKVAKRGQDVALRCDPISGHVSLFWYQQALGQGPEFLTYFQNEAQLDKSGLPSDRFFAERPEGSVSTLKIQRTQQEDSAVYLCASSLGGTSGASTDTQYFGPGTRLTVL.

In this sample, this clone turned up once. In nucleotides, the CDR3 is TGTGCCAGCAGTGAGTCTAGCGGGGGCCCCGCCCAAGAGACCCAGTACTTC. Encoded protein: CASSESSGGPAQETQYF. The rearrangement uses TRBV2 and TRBJ2-5; TRBD2 aligns across 10 bases. V lost 3 bases to trimming and J lost 1 base; unmatched junction nucleotides: 8. The CDR3 is 17 residues long. Germline V gene sequence: CDR1 SNHLY, CDR2 FYNNEI.

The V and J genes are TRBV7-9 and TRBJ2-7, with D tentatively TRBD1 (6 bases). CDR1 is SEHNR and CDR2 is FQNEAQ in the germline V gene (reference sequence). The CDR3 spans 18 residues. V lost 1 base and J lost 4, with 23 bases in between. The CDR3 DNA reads TGTGCCAGCAGCTTAGGGTATGGCGGCAGGGGCTATATTTACGAGCAGTACTTC. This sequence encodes CASSLGYGGRGYIYEQYF.

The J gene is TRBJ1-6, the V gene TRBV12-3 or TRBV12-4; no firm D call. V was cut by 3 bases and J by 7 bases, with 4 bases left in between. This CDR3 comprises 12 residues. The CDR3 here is CASSFENSPLHF. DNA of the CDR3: TGTGCCAGCAGTTTTGAGAATTCACCCCTCCACTTT.

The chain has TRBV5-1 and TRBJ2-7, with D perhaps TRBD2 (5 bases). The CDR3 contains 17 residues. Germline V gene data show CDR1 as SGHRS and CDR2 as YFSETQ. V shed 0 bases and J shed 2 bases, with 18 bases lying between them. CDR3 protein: CASSLESSSPLAYEQYF. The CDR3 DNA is TGCGCCAGCAGCTTGGAATCATCGTCGCCACTAGCCTACGAGCAGTACTTC.

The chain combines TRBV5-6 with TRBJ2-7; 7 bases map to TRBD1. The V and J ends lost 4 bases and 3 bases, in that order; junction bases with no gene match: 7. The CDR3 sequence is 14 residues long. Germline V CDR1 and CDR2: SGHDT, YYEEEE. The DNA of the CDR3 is TGTGCCAGCAGCCGCTTGGGGACAGACTACGAGCAGTACTTC. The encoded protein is CASSRLGTDYEQYF.

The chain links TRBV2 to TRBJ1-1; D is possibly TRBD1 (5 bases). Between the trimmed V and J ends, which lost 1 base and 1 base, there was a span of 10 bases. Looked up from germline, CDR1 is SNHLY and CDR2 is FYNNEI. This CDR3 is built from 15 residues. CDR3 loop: CASSEGGLQNTEAFF. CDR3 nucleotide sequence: TGTGCCAGCAGTGAAGGGGGCTTACAGAACACTGAAGCTTTCTTT.

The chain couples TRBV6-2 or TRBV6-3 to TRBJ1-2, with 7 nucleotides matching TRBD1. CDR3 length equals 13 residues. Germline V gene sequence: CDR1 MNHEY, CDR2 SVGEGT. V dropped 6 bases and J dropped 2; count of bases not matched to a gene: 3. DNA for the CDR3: TGTGCCAGCAGCATACAGGGGAACTATGGCTACACCTTC. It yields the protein CASSIQGNYGYTF.